What follows describes a single T cell receptor beta chain. This sample was included in a study of blood T cell repertoires in COVID-19. Study details: Whether acute or convalescent, the COVID-19 samples came from the United States, Italy and Spain. From T cells, B-cell-depleted T cells, or PBMCs came the material, which was cDNA or gDNA.

Trimming removed 4 bases from V and 5 bases from J; junction bases left unmatched: 2. This CDR3 is 13 amino acids long. Germline values: CDR1 MRHNA, CDR2 SNTAGT. In the source study's methods: Reference gene primer amplification gave estimated nucleated cell counts. Only in-frame clones appear in the TCRdb table, and some are missing; sequencing was by immunoSEQ multiplex PCR. That table is the source of V, J and clone size, and D and trimming were worked out from the DNA. The sample consists of about 140,000 clones, under 85% of them appearing once. The specimen sequenced was peripheral blood. This sequence originates from a man between 45 and 60 years old with active or convalescent COVID-19. The rearrangement joins TRBV6-4 to TRBJ1-5; 7 bases are a match to TRBD1. CDR3 loop: CASSGQGDQPQHF. CDR3 DNA: TGTGCCAGCAGTGGTCAGGGGGATCAGCCCCAGCATTTT.